What follows are 6 T cell receptor beta chains derived from one specimen sequenced in a study of cytomegalovirus exposure and HLA in healthy donors. Repertoires were generated with immunoSEQ multiplex PCR, while TCRdb's copy carries only in-frame clones and drops some. Found here are approximately 65,000 clones, roughly 93% of them singletons; the top ten hold 1%. The sample comprised PBMCs. All receptors come from a woman aged 18-35 years in good health and CMV-seronegative.

This chain joins TRBV28 and TRBJ2-7, with 9 bases that match TRBD1. The CDR3 extends over 15 amino acids. CDR1 and CDR2 (germline): MDHEN, SYDVKM. The V gene end was trimmed by 3 bases and the J gene end by 3 bases; junction bases not matched to a gene: 6. CDR3 DNA sequence: TGTGCCAGCAGTTTCCCAGACAGGGGGATCTACGAGCAGTACTTC. It translates to CASSFPDRGIYEQYF.

This clone was seen once. The J gene is TRBJ2-2, the V gene TRBV27; 7 positions match TRBD1. The J segment lost 6 bases and the V segment lost 8 bases, leaving 12 bases of the junction unmatched. The CDR3 loop spans 15 amino acids. The V gene's germline CDR1 is MNHEY and CDR2 SMNVEV (reference sequence). The CDR3 loop is CASCSRDRLSGELFF. The CDR3 region has the DNA TGTGCCAGCTGCTCCCGGGACAGACTTTCCGGGGAGCTGTTTTTT.

The chain uses TRBV4-2 and TRBJ1-2; possible D gene TRBD1, 6 bases. This CDR3 region has 15 residues. The germline CDR1 and CDR2 sequences are LGHNA and YNFKEQ. The germline V and J ends were trimmed by 0 bases and 7 bases, with 15 bases remaining between them. CDR3 coding DNA: TGTGCCAGCAGCCAAGACCCCACAGGGAATGGTGGCTACACCTTC. Translation: CASSQDPTGNGGYTF.

The gene calls are TRBV4-1 and TRBJ2-1, with D maybe TRBD2 (6 bases). V dropped 4 bases and J dropped 5 bases, with 15 bases sitting between them. The CDR3 loop spans 15 amino acids. Germline loops: CDR1 MGHRA, CDR2 YSYEKL. In DNA, the CDR3 is TGCGCCAGCAGCCCGCGGGAATACGAGAACAATGAGCAGTTCTTC. Protein product: CASSPREYENNEQFF.

This clone was recorded only once. The genes are TRBV10-3 and TRBJ2-3, with D possibly matching TRBD2 (6 bases). Per germline, CDR1 ENHRY and CDR2 SYGVKD. The V and J ends lost 3 bases and 0 bases respectively, with 13 bases between them. CDR3 length: 16 residues. CDR3 in amino acids: CAISDPLADSTDTQYF. The CDR3 DNA follows: TGTGCCATCAGTGACCCTTTAGCGGACAGCACAGATACGCAGTATTTT.

The CDR3 nucleotides are TGTGCCAGCAGTGTCCCCGGACAGGGAATGAACACTGAAGCTTTCTTT. It is translated as CASSVPGQGMNTEAFF. V is TRBV27 and J is TRBJ1-1, with 8 bases aligning to TRBD1. CDR1 and CDR2 (germline): MNHEY, SMNVEV (reference sequence). The CDR3 is made up of 16 amino acids. V dropped 5 bases and J dropped 0; count of bases not matched to a gene: 8.